A selection of T cell receptor beta chains follows, all from one sample in a study of tumor and adjacent non-tumor tissue in lung cancer. TCRdb reanalysed the multiplex PCR reads using MiXCR and keeps one entry per CDR3 protein. The sample carries nearly 50,000 distinct CDR3 sequences, about two thirds recorded once. Sequencing was carried out using distant non-tumor lung tissue. The receptors were sampled from a woman in her 70s with non-small cell lung cancer. CDR3s include the opening cysteine and the closing phenylalanine or tryptophan.

v_call	j_call	cdr3_aa
TRBV5-1	TRBJ2-7	CASSPTRDQQYF
TRBV20-1	TRBJ2-2	CSARVPSEKTGELFF
TRBV5-1	TRBJ2-2	CAGSSPRTSVTGELFF
TRBV4-2	TRBJ1-2	CASSQVIGSGYTF
TRBV10-3	TRBJ2-1	CAISEGGAYNEQFF
TRBV29-1	TRBJ2-3	CSVTYGTGITVTQYF
TRBV12-3/TRBV12-4	TRBJ2-1	CVSSVFAGPYNEQFF
TRBV29-1	TRBJ2-1	CSVEPCFTYNVQFF
TRBV14	TRBJ2-1	CASSHLANSYNEQFF
TRBV10-2	TRBJ1-6	CAGTYHLNSPLHF
TRBV14	TRBJ2-7	CANSQDHYEQCF
TRBV10-3	TRBJ2-7	CAISRMAGESSYEQCF
TRBV28	TRBJ2-1	CANSLYGEEDNEQFF
TRBV11-1	TRBJ1-2	CASSHSGVGCGCTF
TRBV5-5	TRBJ1-1	CARSLTGSSNTEAFF
TRBV29-1	TRBJ1-5	CSVVTDSNQSQHF